Listed below are T cell receptor beta chains from one sample, sequenced in a study of CD8+CD57+ T cells in acquired aplastic anemia. Using its own MiXCR run on the reads, TCRdb lists one record per CDR3 protein. Here the sample spans roughly 500,000 distinct CDR3 sequences, more than 25% being singletons. The sample was sorted CD4+, CD8+, or CD8+CD57+ T cells (not recorded which) from PBMCs. All receptors derive from a human donor with aplastic anemia. The CDR3 runs from the conserved cysteine through the conserved F or W. Fields, in order: clone size, D gene, V gene, J gene, CDR3 protein, CDR3 DNA. A D gene is named only where the DNA matches it firmly. The listing skips clone size in some rows; elsewhere it reads once, few, many or a size class.

many	-	TRBV19	TRBJ1-1	CASSMGGTEAFF	TGTGCCAGTAGTATGGGAGGCACTGAAGCTTTCTTT
-	-	TRBV10-1	TRBJ2-7	CATTGEGGEQYF	TGCGCCACCACTGGAGAGGGGGGCGAGCAGTACTTC
few	-	TRBV20-1	TRBJ2-7	CSAEIEGSYEQYF	TGCAGTGCGGAAATAGAAGGCTCCTACGAGCAGTACTTC
-	TRBD2	TRBV9	TRBJ2-7	CASSSRPGLAGEGEQYF	TGTGCCAGCAGCTCCCGACCGGGACTAGCGGGAGAAGGCGAGCAGTACTTC
few	-	TRBV12-3/TRBV12-4	TRBJ2-1	CASRTEQFF	TGTGCCAGCAGGACAGAGCAGTTCTTC
-	-	TRBV4-3	TRBJ2-7	CASSQELRGSEQYF	TGCGCCAGCAGCCAAGAATTACGGGGAAGCGAGCAGTACTTC
-	TRBD1	TRBV25-1	TRBJ1-3	CASRGDRTSGNTIYF	TGTGCCAGCAGAGGGGACAGGACCTCTGGAAACACCATATATTTT
few	TRBD2	TRBV2	TRBJ2-1	CASSVYRLATVNEQFF	TGTGCCAGCAGTGTTTATCGACTAGCGACCGTTAATGAGCAGTTCTTC
few	-	TRBV13	TRBJ1-1	CASSPSYTEAFF	TGTGCCAGCAGCCCCAGTTACACTGAAGCTTTCTTT
few	TRBD1	TRBV20-1	TRBJ1-2	CSAYPNLSSGQGGVGYTF	TGCAGTGCGTACCCCAACCTCTCCTCGGGACAGGGAGGCGTCGGCTACACCTTC
few	TRBD1	TRBV19	TRBJ2-7	CASIEQGAYEQYF	TGTGCCAGTATTGAACAGGGGGCCTACGAGCAGTACTTC
-	-	TRBV9	TRBJ1-1	CASSVPGTSNTEAFF	TGTGCCAGCAGCGTACCGGGGACATCGAACACTGAAGCTTTCTTT
-	-	TRBV30	TRBJ2-2	CAWSVPGTNTGELFF	TGTGCCTGGAGTGTACCAGGTACGAACACCGGGGAGCTGTTTTTT
many	-	TRBV20-1	TRBJ1-3	CSASTRYTIYF	TGCAGTGCTAGTACTAGGTACACCATATATTTT
few	-	TRBV19	TRBJ1-4	CASSISGGRNEKLFF	TGTGCCAGTAGTATCAGTGGCGGCCGTAATGAAAAACTGTTTTTT
few	-	TRBV30	TRBJ1-2	CAWKVPGNNYGYTF	TGTGCCTGGAAGGTTCCGGGAAACAACTATGGCTACACCTTC
-	TRBD2	TRBV7-2	TRBJ2-5	CASSPGTSGGLETQYF	TGTGCCAGCAGCCCAGGGACTAGCGGGGGGTTGGAGACCCAGTACTTC
many	-	TRBV7-3	TRBJ2-2	CASSLTGSSNTGELFF	TGTGCCAGCAGCTTAACGGGCAGTTCGAACACCGGGGAGCTGTTTTTT
many	TRBD1	TRBV10-3	TRBJ2-5	CATRLRDSEEETQYF	TGTGCCACCAGACTCCGGGACAGCGAGGAAGAGACCCAGTACTTC
-	TRBD1	TRBV25-1	TRBJ1-5	CASSALQGLHQPQHF	TGTGCCAGCAGTGCCCTACAGGGGCTCCATCAGCCCCAGCATTTT
many	-	TRBV7-6	TRBJ1-1	CASSLGVDGEAFF	TGTGCCAGCAGCTTAGGAGTAGATGGAGAAGCTTTCTTT
many	-	TRBV19	TRBJ1-2	CASSGGASPNPNYGYTF	TGTGCCAGTAGTGGGGGGGCATCTCCGAACCCTAACTATGGCTACACCTTC
-	TRBD1	TRBV18	TRBJ2-1	CASSNDRDEQFF	TGTGCCAGCTCAAACGACAGGGATGAGCAGTTCTTC
few	TRBD2	TRBV2	TRBJ2-7	CASSYVTSGSLEQYF	TGTGCCAGCAGTTATGTTACTAGCGGGAGCCTCGAGCAGTACTTC
few	-	TRBV27	TRBJ1-1	CASGRSSTMNTEAFF	TGTGCCAGCGGCCGCAGTTCAACCATGAACACTGAAGCTTTCTTT
-	-	TRBV5-8	TRBJ1-5	CASSWGSQPQHF	TGTGCCAGCAGCTGGGGAAGTCAGCCCCAGCATTTT
-	TRBD1	TRBV15	TRBJ1-2	CATSRGDRGDYGYTF	TGTGCCACCAGCAGAGGGGACAGGGGGGACTATGGCTACACCTTC
many	-	TRBV10-3	TRBJ1-2	CAISEYSQGLGYGYTF	TGTGCCATCAGTGAGTATTCTCAGGGACTCGGCTATGGCTACACCTTC
many	-	TRBV2	TRBJ1-2	CASSEVSYTETGLVYGYTF	TGTGCCAGCAGTGAAGTATCCTATACCGAGACAGGCCTCGTCTATGGCTACACCTTC
few	-	TRBV3-1	TRBJ1-2	CASSQDLREGGYTF	TGTGCCAGCAGCCAAGATTTACGGGAAGGAGGCTACACCTTC
many	TRBD2	TRBV2	TRBJ2-3	CASSEEGLAGVLDTQYF	TGTGCCAGCAGTGAGGAGGGTCTAGCGGGTGTTTTGGATACGCAGTATTTT
many	TRBD1	TRBV10-2	TRBJ2-1	CASSETPGTGRVEQFF	TGCGCCAGCAGTGAGACCCCTGGGACAGGGAGGGTAGAGCAGTTCTTC
-	-	TRBV7-9	TRBJ2-2	CASRLRGPNTGELFF	TGTGCCAGCAGGTTACGGGGGCCGAACACCGGGGAGCTGTTTTTT
few	-	TRBV5-1	TRBJ1-5	CASSLEPDSNQPQHF	TGCGCCAGCAGCTTGGAGCCGGATAGCAATCAGCCCCAGCATTTT
-	-	TRBV7-3	TRBJ2-1	CSVETSSANEQFF	TGCAGCGTTGAAACGAGCTCCGCCAATGAGCAGTTCTTC
-	TRBD1	TRBV30	TRBJ1-6	CACREGDRDNSPLHF	TGTGCCTGCCGAGAGGGGGACAGGGACAATTCACCCCTCCACTTT
many	-	TRBV12-3/TRBV12-4	TRBJ1-2	CASSLSALRNYGYTF	TGTGCCAGCAGTTTGAGTGCCTTGAGGAACTATGGCTACACCTTC
many	TRBD1	TRBV14	TRBJ2-7	CASSQWGQSYEQYF	TGTGCCAGCAGCCAATGGGGACAGTCCTACGAGCAGTACTTC
-	-	TRBV6-4	TRBJ1-2	CASSGTGFGYTF	TGTGCCAGCAGTGGAACAGGGTTTGGCTACACCTTC
once	TRBD1	TRBV11-1	TRBJ2-7	CASSVVGQGTPPGYEQYF	TGTGCCAGCAGCGTAGTGGGACAGGGGACACCTCCGGGATACGAGCAGTACTTC
many	-	TRBV15	TRBJ1-4	CATSRDIVSGTSEKLFF	TGTGCCACCAGCAGAGATATTGTCTCCGGTACAAGTGAAAAACTGTTTTTT
many	-	TRBV19	TRBJ2-1	CASSPSQGVHQFF	TGTGCCAGTAGTCCCTCTCAGGGAGTCCATCAGTTCTTC
many	-	TRBV6-5	TRBJ1-5	CASSYSGGNQPQHF	TGTGCCAGCAGTTACTCGGGAGGGAATCAGCCCCAGCATTTT
many	-	TRBV15	TRBJ1-2	CATSRETSANYGYTF	TGTGCCACCAGCAGAGAGACCTCGGCTAACTATGGCTACACCTTC
many	-	TRBV7-9	TRBJ1-3	CASSFTPLVSGNTIYF	TGTGCCAGCAGCTTCACCCCACTGGTCTCTGGAAACACCATATATTTT
many	-	TRBV9	TRBJ2-7	CASSPTGPHEQYF	TGTGCCAGCTCACCGACAGGCCCCCACGAGCAGTACTTC